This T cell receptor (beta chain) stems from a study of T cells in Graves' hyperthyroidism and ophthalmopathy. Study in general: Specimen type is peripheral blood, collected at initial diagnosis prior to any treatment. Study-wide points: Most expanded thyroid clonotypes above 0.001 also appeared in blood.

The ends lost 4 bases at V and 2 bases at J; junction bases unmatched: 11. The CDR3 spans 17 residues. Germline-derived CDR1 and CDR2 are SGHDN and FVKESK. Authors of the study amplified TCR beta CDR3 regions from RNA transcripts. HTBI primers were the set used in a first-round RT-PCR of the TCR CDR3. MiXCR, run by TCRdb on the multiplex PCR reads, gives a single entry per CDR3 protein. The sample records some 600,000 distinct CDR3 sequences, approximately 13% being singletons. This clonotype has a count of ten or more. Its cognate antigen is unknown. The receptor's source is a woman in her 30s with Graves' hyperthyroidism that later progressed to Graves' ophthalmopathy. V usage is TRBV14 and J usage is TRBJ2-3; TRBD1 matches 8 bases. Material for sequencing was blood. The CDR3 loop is CASSPPLGQGPTDTQYF. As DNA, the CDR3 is TGTGCCAGCAGCCCCCCCCTTGGACAGGGCCCCACAGATACGCAGTATTTT.